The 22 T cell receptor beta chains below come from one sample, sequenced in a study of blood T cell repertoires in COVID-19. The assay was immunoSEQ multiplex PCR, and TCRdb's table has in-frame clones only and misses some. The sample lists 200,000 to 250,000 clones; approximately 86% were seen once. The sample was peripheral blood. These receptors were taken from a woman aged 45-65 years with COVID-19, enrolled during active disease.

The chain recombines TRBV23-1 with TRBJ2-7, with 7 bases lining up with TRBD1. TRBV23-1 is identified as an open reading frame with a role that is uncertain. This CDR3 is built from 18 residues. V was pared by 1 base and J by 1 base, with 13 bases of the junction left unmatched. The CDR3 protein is CASSQYKGTETLSYEQYV. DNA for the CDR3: TGCGCCAGCAGTCAATATAAAGGGACAGAGACATTATCCTACGAGCAGTACGTC.

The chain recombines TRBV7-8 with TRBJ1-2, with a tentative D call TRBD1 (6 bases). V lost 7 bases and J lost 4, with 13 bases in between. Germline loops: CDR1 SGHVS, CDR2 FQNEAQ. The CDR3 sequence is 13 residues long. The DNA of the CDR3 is TGTGCCAGCACCAGGGACAAACTCTATGGCTACACCTTC. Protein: CASTRDKLYGYTF. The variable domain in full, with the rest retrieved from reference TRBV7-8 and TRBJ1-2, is GAGVSQSPRYKVAKRGQDVALRCDPISGHVSLFWYQQALGQGPEFLTYFQNEAQLDKSGLPSDRFFAERPEGSVSTLKIQRTQQEDSAVYLCASTRDKLYGYTFGSGTRLTVV.

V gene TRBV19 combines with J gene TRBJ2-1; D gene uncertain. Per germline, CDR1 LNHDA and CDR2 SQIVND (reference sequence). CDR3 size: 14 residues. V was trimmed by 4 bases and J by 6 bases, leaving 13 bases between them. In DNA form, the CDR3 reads TGTGCCAGTAGTACCACCCGGTCGGGCAATGAGCAGTTCTTC. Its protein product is CASSTTRSGNEQFF.

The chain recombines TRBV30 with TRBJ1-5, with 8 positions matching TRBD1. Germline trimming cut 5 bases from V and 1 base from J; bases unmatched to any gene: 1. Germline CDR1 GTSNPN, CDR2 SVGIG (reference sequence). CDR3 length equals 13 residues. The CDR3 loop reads CAWDRGSNQPQHF. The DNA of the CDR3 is TGTGCCTGGGACAGGGGAAGCAATCAGCCCCAGCATTTT.

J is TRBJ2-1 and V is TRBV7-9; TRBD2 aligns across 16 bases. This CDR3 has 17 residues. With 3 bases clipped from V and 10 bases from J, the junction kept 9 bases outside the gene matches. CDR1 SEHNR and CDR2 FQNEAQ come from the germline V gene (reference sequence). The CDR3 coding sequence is TGTGCCAGCAGCTTCCCCGGGACTAGCGGGGGGGCGGGGGAGCAGTTCTTC. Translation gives CASSFPGTSGGAGEQFF.

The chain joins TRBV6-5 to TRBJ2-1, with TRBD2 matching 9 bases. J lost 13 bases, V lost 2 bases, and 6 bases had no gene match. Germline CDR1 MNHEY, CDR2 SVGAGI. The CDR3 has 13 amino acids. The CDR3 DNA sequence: TGTGCCAGCAGTTACGGAGCGGGGGGACCACAGTTCTTC. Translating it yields CASSYGAGGPQFF.

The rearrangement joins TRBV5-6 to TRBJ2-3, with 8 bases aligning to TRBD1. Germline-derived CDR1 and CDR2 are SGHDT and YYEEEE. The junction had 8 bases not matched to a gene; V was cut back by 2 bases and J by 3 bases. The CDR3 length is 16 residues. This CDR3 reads CASSLPGQGGTDTQYF. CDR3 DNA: TGTGCCAGCAGCTTACCCGGACAGGGAGGAACAGATACGCAGTATTTT.

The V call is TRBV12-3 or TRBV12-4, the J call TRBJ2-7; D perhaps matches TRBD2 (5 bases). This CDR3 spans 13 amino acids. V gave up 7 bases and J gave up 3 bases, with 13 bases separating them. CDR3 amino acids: CASNVLGSYEQYF. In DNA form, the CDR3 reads TGTGCCAGCAACGTTCTTGGGAGCTACGAGCAGTACTTC.

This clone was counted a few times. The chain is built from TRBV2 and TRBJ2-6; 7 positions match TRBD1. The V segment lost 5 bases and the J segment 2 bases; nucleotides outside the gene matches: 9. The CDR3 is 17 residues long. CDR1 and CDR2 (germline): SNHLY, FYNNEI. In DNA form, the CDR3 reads TGTGCCAGCAGTACCACCCTAACAGGGGCTGGGGCCAACGTCCTGACTTTC. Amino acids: CASSTTLTGAGANVLTF.

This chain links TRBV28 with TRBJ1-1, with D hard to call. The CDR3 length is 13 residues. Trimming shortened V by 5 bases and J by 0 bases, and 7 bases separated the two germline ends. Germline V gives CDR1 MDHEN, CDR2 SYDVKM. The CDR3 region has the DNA TGTGCCAGCAGTGTCGGGTTGAACACTGAAGCTTTCTTT. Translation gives CASSVGLNTEAFF.

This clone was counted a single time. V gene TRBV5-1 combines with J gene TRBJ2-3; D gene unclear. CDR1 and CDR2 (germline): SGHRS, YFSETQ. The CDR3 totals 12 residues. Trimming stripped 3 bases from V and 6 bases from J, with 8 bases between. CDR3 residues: CASSYPKDTQYF. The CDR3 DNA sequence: TGCGCCAGCAGCTATCCTAAGGATACGCAGTATTTT.

In DNA, the CDR3 is TGTGCCAGCAGCGTTGCCAGAGGGAGGGCGGGAAACACCATATATTTT. Its protein product is CASSVARGRAGNTIYF. The chain combines TRBV5-8 with TRBJ1-3, with D hard to call. Per the germline V gene, CDR1 is SGHTS and CDR2 is YDEGEE. V was pared by 4 bases and J by 4 bases, with 18 bases between. This CDR3 comprises 16 residues.

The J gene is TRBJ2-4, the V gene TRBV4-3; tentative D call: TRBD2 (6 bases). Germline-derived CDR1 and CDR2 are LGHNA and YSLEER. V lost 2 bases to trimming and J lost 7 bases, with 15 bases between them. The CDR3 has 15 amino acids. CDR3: CASSQSLGGDNIQYF. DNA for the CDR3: TGCGCCAGCAGCCAATCACTCGGGGGTGATAACATTCAGTACTTC.

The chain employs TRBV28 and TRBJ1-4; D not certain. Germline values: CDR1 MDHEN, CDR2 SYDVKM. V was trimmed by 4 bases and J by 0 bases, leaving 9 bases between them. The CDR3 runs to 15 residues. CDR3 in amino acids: CASSYDTATNEKLFF. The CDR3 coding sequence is TGTGCCAGCAGTTATGACACTGCAACTAATGAAAAACTGTTTTTT.

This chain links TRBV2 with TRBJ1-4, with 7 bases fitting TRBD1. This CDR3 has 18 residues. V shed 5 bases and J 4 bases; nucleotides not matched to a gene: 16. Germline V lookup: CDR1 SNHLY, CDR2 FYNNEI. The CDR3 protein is CASSFPGTESSDNEKLFF. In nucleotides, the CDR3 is TGTGCCAGCAGTTTTCCCGGGACAGAATCTTCGGATAATGAAAAACTGTTTTTT.

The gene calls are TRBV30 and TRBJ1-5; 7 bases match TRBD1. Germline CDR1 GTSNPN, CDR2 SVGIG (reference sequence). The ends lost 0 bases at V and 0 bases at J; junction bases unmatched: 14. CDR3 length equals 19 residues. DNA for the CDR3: TGTGCCTGGAGTGTACAACGGCTGAGGCAGGGGGTTAGCAATCAGCCCCAGCATTTT. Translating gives CAWSVQRLRQGVSNQPQHF. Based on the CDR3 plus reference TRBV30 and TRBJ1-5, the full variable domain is SQTIHQWPATLVQPVGSPLSLECTVEGTSNPNLYWYRQAAGRGLQLLFYSVGIGQISSEVPQNLSASRPQDRQFILSSKKLLLSDSGFYLCAWSVQRLRQGVSNQPQHFGDGTRLSIL.

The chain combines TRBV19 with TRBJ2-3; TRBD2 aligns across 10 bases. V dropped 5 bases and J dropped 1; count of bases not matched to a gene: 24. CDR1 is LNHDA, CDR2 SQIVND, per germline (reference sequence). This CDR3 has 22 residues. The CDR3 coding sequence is TGTGCCAGTAGTTTACGAATTACCCAGATAGCGGGGGGCCGGGGGGGCACAGATACGCAGTATTTT. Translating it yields CASSLRITQIAGGRGGTDTQYF.

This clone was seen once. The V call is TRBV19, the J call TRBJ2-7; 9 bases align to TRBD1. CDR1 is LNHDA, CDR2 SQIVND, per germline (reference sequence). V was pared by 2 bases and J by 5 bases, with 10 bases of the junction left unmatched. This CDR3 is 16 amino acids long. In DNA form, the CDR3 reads TGTGCCAGTAGTATAATAGGGGGGACAGGGCGGAACGAGCAGTACTTC. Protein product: CASSIIGGTGRNEQYF. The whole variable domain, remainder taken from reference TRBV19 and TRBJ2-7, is DGGITQSPKYLFRKEGQNVTLSCEQNLNHDAMYWYRQDPGQGLRLIYYSQIVNDFQKGDIAEGYSVSREKKESFPLTVTSAQKNPTAFYLCASSIIGGTGRNEQYFGPGTRLTVT.

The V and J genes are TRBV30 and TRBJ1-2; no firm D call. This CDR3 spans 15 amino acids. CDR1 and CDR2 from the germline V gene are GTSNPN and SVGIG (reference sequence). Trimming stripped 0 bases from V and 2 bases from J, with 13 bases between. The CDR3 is CAWSVRGPLNYGYTF. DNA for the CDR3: TGTGCCTGGAGTGTACGAGGGCCCCTCAACTATGGCTACACCTTC.

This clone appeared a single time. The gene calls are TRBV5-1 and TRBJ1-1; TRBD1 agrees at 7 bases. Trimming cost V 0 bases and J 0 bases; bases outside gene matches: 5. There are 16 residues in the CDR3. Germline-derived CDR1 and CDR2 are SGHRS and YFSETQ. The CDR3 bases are TGCGCCAGCAGCTTGGGGGACAGTTCCATGAACACTGAAGCTTTCTTT. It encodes CASSLGDSSMNTEAFF.

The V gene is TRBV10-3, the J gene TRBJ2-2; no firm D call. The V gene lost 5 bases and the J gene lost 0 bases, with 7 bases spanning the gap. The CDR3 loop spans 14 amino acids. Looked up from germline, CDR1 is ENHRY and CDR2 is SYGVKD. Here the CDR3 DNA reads TGTGCCATCAGTCGTAGTTCGAACACCGGGGAGCTGTTTTTT. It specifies CAISRSSNTGELFF.

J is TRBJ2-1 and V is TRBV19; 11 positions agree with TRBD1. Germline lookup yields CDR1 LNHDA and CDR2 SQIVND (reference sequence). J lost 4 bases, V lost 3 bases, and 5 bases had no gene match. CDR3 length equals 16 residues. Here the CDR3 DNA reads TGTGCCAGTAGTATGGGACAGGGGGTAAGGTACAATGAGCAGTTCTTC. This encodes CASSMGQGVRYNEQFF.